This T cell receptor beta chain was recorded in a study of response to subunit inactivated influenza vaccine. Overall study findings and caveats: There was a suggestion from the authors that each seasonal influenza vaccination recruits few new T cells.

A few counts support this clonotype. The antigen is unknown. This CDR3 comprises 15 residues. V was clipped by 5 bases and J by 11 bases; unmatched bases: 9. MiXCR, applied by TCRdb to the RT-PCR reads, yields one record per CDR3 protein. The sample contains about 580,000 distinct CDR3 sequences, 12% to 15% of which appear only once. The sequencing used PBMCs from blood, collected about 13 days after vaccination. The source of this sequence is a man aged 50 or older who received an inactivated influenza vaccine. The chain carries TRBV12-3 or TRBV12-4 and TRBJ2-1, with 13 bases that match TRBD2. The CDR3 sequence is CASSPRLAGGPKQFF. The CDR3 DNA sequence: TGTGCCAGCAGTCCGCGACTAGCGGGAGGCCCCAAGCAGTTCTTC.